The clone carrying this TCR beta chain was seen a handful of times. The sample originates from a study of cytomegalovirus exposure and HLA in healthy donors. PCR was performed using 60 Vbeta and 13 Jbeta primers. The repertoire was sequenced with immunoSEQ multiplex PCR; TCRdb's copy has only in-frame clones and lacks some. Here the sample spans about 150,000 clones, 82% being singletons. The V segment lost 7 bases and the J segment 7 bases; nucleotides outside the gene matches: 13. Germline lookup yields CDR1 MNHNS and CDR2 SASEGT. The length of the CDR3 is 15 residues. Sample: PBMCs. The receptor comes from a man aged 25 to 45 in good health and CMV-seropositive. The rearrangement links TRBV6-1 to TRBJ1-2; the match to TRBD1 covers 9 bases. DNA for the CDR3: TGTGCCAGCAATGGGGACAGGGTTTTTTCGTTTGGCTACACCTTC. It specifies CASNGDRVFSFGYTF.